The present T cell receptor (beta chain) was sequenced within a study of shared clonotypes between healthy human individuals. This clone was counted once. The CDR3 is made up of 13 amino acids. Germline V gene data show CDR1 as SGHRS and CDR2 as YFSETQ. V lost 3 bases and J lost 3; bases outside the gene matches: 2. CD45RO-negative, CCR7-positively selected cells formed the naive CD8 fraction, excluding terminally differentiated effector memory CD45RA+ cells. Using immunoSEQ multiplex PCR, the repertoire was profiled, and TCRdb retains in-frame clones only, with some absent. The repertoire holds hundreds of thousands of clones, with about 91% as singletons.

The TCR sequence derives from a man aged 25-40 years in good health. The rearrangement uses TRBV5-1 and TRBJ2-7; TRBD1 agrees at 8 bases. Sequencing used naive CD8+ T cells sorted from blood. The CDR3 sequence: CASSSDRGYEQYF. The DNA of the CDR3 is TGCGCCAGCAGCTCCGACAGGGGCTACGAGCAGTACTTC. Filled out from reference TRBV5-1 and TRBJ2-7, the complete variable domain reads KAGVTQTPRYLIKTRGQQVTLSCSPISGHRSVSWYQQTPGQGLQFLFEYFSETQRNKGNFPGRFSGRQFSNSRSEMNVSTLELGDSALYLCASSSDRGYEQYFGPGTRLTVT.